This entry lists 8 T cell receptor beta chains sequenced from one sample in a study of regulatory T cells in long-lasting Graves disease. For TCR beta, libraries came from iRepertoire HTBI primers and Arm-PCR of CDR3 regions. TCRdb re-derived calls from the multiplex PCR reads in MiXCR, one entry per CDR3 protein. The sample holds 350,000 to 550,000 distinct CDR3 sequences, just under 15% seen once. Time point denoted: newly diagnosed GD, antithyroid drugs for less than 3 months. RNA extracted from PBMCs served as the sequencing template. These sequences were also reported in another study, on T cells in Graves' hyperthyroidism and ophthalmopathy.

Source: peripheral blood mononuclear cells (PBMCs), taken at new diagnosis, from a patient treated with antithyroid drugs. Source of these receptors: a woman in her 30s with Graves disease.

This clonotype came up many times. The chain links TRBV15 to TRBJ1-1; D is undetermined. V dropped 0 bases and J dropped 1 base, with 9 bases sitting between them. The germline CDR1 and CDR2 sequences are LNHNV and YYDKDF (reference sequence). The CDR3 runs to 15 residues. This chain's CDR3 is CATSRDLITNTEAFF. CDR3 DNA sequence: TGTGCCACCAGCAGAGATCTGATAACGAACACTGAAGCTTTCTTT. The entire variable domain, with the rest obtained from reference TRBV15 and TRBJ1-1, is as follows: DAMVIQNPRYQVTQFGKPVTLSCSQTLNHNVMYWYQQKSSQAPKLLFHYYDKDFNNEADTPDNFQSRRPNTSFCFLDIRSPGLGDTAMYLCATSRDLITNTEAFFGQGTRLTVV.

This clonotype was seen a few times. This rearrangement joins TRBV20-1 to TRBJ2-3; 16 bases agree with TRBD2. J was trimmed by 1 base and V by 4 bases; bases with no gene match: 14. The CDR3 extends over 20 amino acids. CDR1 and CDR2 from the germline V gene are DFQATT and SNEGSKA (reference sequence). The CDR3 sequence: CSATLRPGLAGGPRTDTQYF. As DNA, the CDR3 is TGCAGTGCTACCCTTCGCCCGGGACTAGCGGGAGGGCCACGCACAGATACGCAGTATTTT.

This clonotype has a count of ten or more. CDR3 coding DNA: TGTGCCTGGAGTGGAAAGGGCCTAGCGGGCTACGAGCAGTACTTC. This gives the protein CAWSGKGLAGYEQYF. This rearrangement joins TRBV30 to TRBJ2-7; 8 bases are a match to TRBD2. Per the germline V gene, CDR1 is GTSNPN and CDR2 is SVGIG (reference sequence). The CDR3 runs to 15 residues. Unmatched junction bases numbered 8, after V lost 1 base and J lost 3 bases.

This clonotype was seen many times. The chain links TRBV7-6 to TRBJ2-6; 7 bases align to TRBD1. The CDR3 contains 16 residues. The germline CDR1 and CDR2 sequences are SGHVS and FNYEAQ. V was pared by 5 bases and J by 3 bases, with 7 bases of the junction left unmatched. CDR3 amino acids: CASSRGQIDGANVLTF. In nucleotides, the CDR3 is TGTGCCAGCAGCCGGGGACAGATCGATGGGGCCAACGTCCTGACTTTC.

Worth noting for this clonotype: This may be a read error: a much more frequent sequence differs by one nucleotide. V usage is TRBV9 and J usage is TRBJ1-1; D is ambiguous. Between the trimmed V and J ends, which lost 3 bases and 0 bases, there was a span of 3 bases. This CDR3 has 12 amino acids. CDR1 and CDR2 from the germline V gene are SGDLS and YYNGEE. For the CDR3, the DNA is TGTGCCAGCAGCGCCTTGAACACTGAAGCTTTCTTT. It specifies CASSALNTEAFF.

This clonotype was seen many times. This chain connects TRBV6-5 to TRBJ2-5; either TRBD1 or TRBD2 may supply D (6 bases each). The CDR3 contains 14 residues. Trimming stripped 10 bases from V and 5 bases from J, with 20 bases between. Germline V gene data show CDR1 as MNHEY and CDR2 as SVGAGI. The CDR3 reads CATSYGGAGETQYF. The DNA of the CDR3 is TGTGCCACAAGTTACGGGGGCGCGGGGGAGACCCAGTACTTC.

This clonotype was picked up a small number of times. This chain uses TRBV3-1 with TRBJ2-1; D ambiguous. This CDR3 spans 15 amino acids. Germline CDR1 LGHDT, CDR2 YNNKEL (reference sequence). V was shortened by 1 base and J by 4 bases, with 11 bases between the two germline ends. In DNA form, the CDR3 reads TGTGCCAGCAGCCAAGGGACCCCGAGGTACAATGAGCAGTTCTTC. It yields the protein CASSQGTPRYNEQFF.

Ten or more counts support this clonotype. The chain is built from TRBV20-1 and TRBJ1-2; no reliable D call. V lost 2 bases and J lost 4, with 14 bases in between. The CDR3 totals 14 residues. Per germline, CDR1 DFQATT and CDR2 SNEGSKA (reference sequence). CDR3 residues: CSARKAGGSYGYTF. In DNA form, the CDR3 reads TGCAGTGCTAGAAAGGCGGGAGGGTCCTATGGCTACACCTTC.